The 12 T cell receptor beta chains given below trace back to one sample, sequenced in a study of human thymus T cells. The table came from immunoSEQ multiplex PCR; TCRdb's copy has only in-frame clones and leaves some out. This table holds 45,000 to 75,000 clones, about 94% found once. Input material: blood. These receptors came from a boy younger than two with a congenital heart defect but otherwise immunologically healthy.

The J gene is TRBJ2-6, the V gene TRBV28, with 7 bases aligning to TRBD2. The CDR3 is 17 amino acids. V shed 4 bases, J shed 0 bases, and the junction held 6 bases outside the gene matches. Germline CDR1 is MDHEN and CDR2 is SYDVKM. The CDR3 reads CASSSPAGTSGANVLTF. The CDR3 DNA follows: TGTGCCAGCAGTTCCCCAGCGGGAACCTCTGGGGCCAACGTCCTGACTTTC.

There are a few counts of this clone. The chain is built from TRBV5-1 and TRBJ1-2; no clear D gene. This CDR3 comprises 12 residues. The ends were cut back, 4 bases at V and 0 bases at J, with 4 bases in the middle. In germline, CDR1 is SGHRS, CDR2 YFSETQ. DNA of the CDR3: TGCGCCAGCAGCACAGCTAACTATGGCTACACCTTC. This gives the protein CASSTANYGYTF.

The rearrangement uses TRBV20-1 and TRBJ2-1; D is ambiguous. This CDR3 spans 10 amino acids. V gave up 3 bases and J gave up 13 bases, with 10 bases separating them. CDR1 and CDR2 (germline): DFQATT, SNEGSKA (reference sequence). The DNA for the CDR3 is TGCAGTGCTAGCAGCCTCCGTCAGTTCTTC. Amino acid sequence: CSASSLRQFF.

The rearrangement joins TRBV5-1 to TRBJ2-7; TRBD2 matches at 9 bases. Germline assignment: CDR1 SGHRS and CDR2 YFSETQ. The CDR3 runs to 15 residues. V was pared by 0 bases and J by 1 base, with 2 bases of the junction left unmatched. DNA of the CDR3: TGCGCCAGCAGCTTGGGTAGCGGGGGATCCTACGAGCAGTACTTC. Protein product: CASSLGSGGSYEQYF.

This clone was found a few times. The CDR3 here is CASSQGPAGGPETQYF. Written as DNA, the CDR3 is TGTGCCAGCAGCCAAGGGCCAGCGGGGGGGCCCGAGACCCAGTACTTC. This chain connects TRBV4-2 to TRBJ2-5; TRBD2 matches 10 bases. The V gene's germline CDR1 is LGHNA and CDR2 YNFKEQ. The CDR3 has 16 residues. V lost 1 base to trimming and J lost 5 bases; unmatched junction nucleotides: 7.

This sequence joins TRBV5-1 and TRBJ1-2, with D tentatively TRBD1 (6 bases). The CDR3 is 12 residues long. Trimming pared 3 bases from V and 8 bases from J, leaving 11 bases between. Germline V gene lookup returns CDR1 SGHRS and CDR2 YFSETQ. The CDR3 loop reads CASSSYRDGYTF. The CDR3 DNA is TGCGCCAGCAGCTCATACAGGGACGGCTACACCTTC.

The chain couples TRBV4-1 to TRBJ2-1; TRBD2 might be the D (5 bases). The CDR3 runs 13 residues. Between the trimmed V and J ends, which lost 4 bases and 4 bases, there was a span of 8 bases. CDR1 MGHRA and CDR2 YSYEKL come from the germline V gene. This CDR3 reads CASSRLFYNEQFF. CDR3 DNA sequence: TGCGCCAGCAGCCGACTATTTTACAATGAGCAGTTCTTC.

The rearrangement links TRBV6-5 to TRBJ1-5, with TRBD1 as a possible D gene (5 bases). Germline assignment: CDR1 MNHEY and CDR2 SVGAGI. V lost 2 bases and J 9 bases, leaving 11 bases between the germline ends. This CDR3 spans 13 amino acids. CDR3 nucleotide sequence: TGTGCCAGCAGTTACGACGGGGGGAGGCCCCAGCATTTT. Amino acid sequence: CASSYDGGRPQHF.

The chain is built from TRBV27 and TRBJ2-2; D call uncertain. The V gene lost 6 bases and the J gene lost 0 bases, with 11 bases spanning the gap. The CDR3 consists of 15 residues. Germline V lookup: CDR1 MNHEY, CDR2 SMNVEV (reference sequence). This CDR3 is CASRIDSTNTGELFF. The CDR3 bases are TGTGCCAGCAGAATTGACTCGACGAACACCGGGGAGCTGTTTTTT.

V is TRBV27 and J is TRBJ2-3, with TRBD2 matching 8 bases. The germline CDR1 and CDR2 sequences are MNHEY and SMNVEV (reference sequence). This CDR3 spans 17 amino acids. After removal of 5 bases from V and 4 bases from J, the junction contained 14 bases not matched to a gene. CDR3 DNA: TGTGCCAGCAGTCCCAGGACTAGCCCTCTTTGGGCAGATACGCAGTATTTT. Translated: CASSPRTSPLWADTQYF.

The chain couples TRBV15 to TRBJ2-1; D might be TRBD2 (6 bases). CDR1 and CDR2 (germline): LNHNV, YYDKDF (reference sequence). This CDR3 has 15 residues. The ends were cut back, 0 bases at V and 8 bases at J, with 14 bases in the middle. This CDR3 is CATSRDPGVKDEQFF. The CDR3 DNA reads TGTGCCACCAGCAGAGACCCGGGAGTGAAGGATGAGCAGTTCTTC.

This chain uses TRBV7-8 with TRBJ2-7; D gene unclear. V was trimmed by 2 bases and J by 0 bases, leaving 14 bases between them. Germline CDR1 reads SGHVS; CDR2 reads FQNEAQ. The CDR3 sequence is 16 residues long. The CDR3 DNA is TGTGCCAGCAGCTTAAAATACGCCCAGAGCTCCTACGAGCAGTACTTC. As protein: CASSLKYAQSSYEQYF.